The next 9 T cell receptor beta chains were all read from a single sample in a study of T cell responses to AZD1222 COVID-19 vaccine. Clones were read by immunoSEQ multiplex PCR, and TCRdb kept only the in-frame ones, dropping some. The sample has some 140,000 clones, under 95% seen once. Sequenced here: peripheral blood, sampled on day 0 of AZD1222 vaccination. The receptors were sampled from an adult in good health.

The chain employs TRBV29-1 and TRBJ2-2; D might be TRBD1 or TRBD2, each matching 5 bases. CDR1 is SQVTM and CDR2 is ANQGSEA in the germline V gene. The V end was cut by 5 bases, the J end by 2 bases, with 9 bases between. This CDR3 spans 13 amino acids. The CDR3 region is CSVFGTNTGELFF. The CDR3 nucleotides are TGCAGCGTTTTCGGGACCAACACCGGGGAGCTGTTTTTT.

The chain links TRBV5-1 to TRBJ2-3; 10 bases are shared with TRBD2. V trimming: 5 bases; J trimming: 4 bases; junction bases outside the gene matches: 13. Per germline, CDR1 SGHRS and CDR2 YFSETQ. The CDR3 contains 17 residues. The CDR3 sequence is CASRISVSSGSADTQYF. In DNA, the CDR3 is TGCGCCAGCAGAATTAGTGTATCTAGCGGGAGTGCAGATACGCAGTATTTT.

The chain has TRBV19 and TRBJ1-1; D is unclear. CDR3 size: 15 residues. CDR1 and CDR2 from the germline V gene are LNHDA and SQIVND (reference sequence). The V gene lost 4 bases and the J gene lost 1 base, with 13 bases spanning the gap. CDR3: CASSTSLPGNTEAFF. In DNA, the CDR3 is TGTGCCAGTAGTACTTCCCTGCCAGGGAACACTGAAGCTTTCTTT.

The gene calls are TRBV19 and TRBJ2-7, with D perhaps TRBD1 (5 bases). Trimming took off 5 bases at V and 0 bases at J, with 8 bases between the two ends. This CDR3 is built from 13 residues. CDR1 is LNHDA and CDR2 is SQIVND in the germline V gene (reference sequence). In DNA, the CDR3 is TGTGCCAGTAGTGCCGACAGCTCCTACGAGCAGTACTTC. It translates to CASSADSSYEQYF. The variable domain in full, with the rest retrieved from reference TRBV19 and TRBJ2-7, is DGGITQSPKYLFRKEGQNVTLSCEQNLNHDAMYWYRQDPGQGLRLIYYSQIVNDFQKGDIAEGYSVSREKKESFPLTVTSAQKNPTAFYLCASSADSSYEQYFGPGTRLTVT.

The V and J genes are TRBV29-1 and TRBJ2-7, with D possibly matching TRBD1 (5 bases). Germline V gene data show CDR1 as SQVTM and CDR2 as ANQGSEA. V lost 1 base and J 4 bases, leaving 11 bases between the germline ends. CDR3 size: 13 residues. CDR3 loop: CSVEVLPGYEQYF. CDR3 coding DNA: TGCAGCGTTGAAGTCCTTCCAGGGTACGAGCAGTACTTC.

A word on this clone: An end of the junction differs from the germline gene, which may be a read error. The rearrangement links TRBV28 to TRBJ1-2, with a weak D call TRBD1 (5 bases). Germline V gene sequence: CDR1 MDHEN, CDR2 SYDVKM. The CDR3 sequence is 11 residues long. As DNA, the CDR3 is TGTGCCAGTCAGGGTAACGATGGCTACACCTTC. Translation: CASQGNDGYTF.

V usage is TRBV2 and J usage is TRBJ1-4, with D perhaps TRBD1 (6 bases). Trimming removed 10 bases at V and 4 bases at J, with 16 bases between. The length of the CDR3 is 14 residues. Per germline, CDR1 SNHLY and CDR2 FYNNEI. The CDR3 region is CATHRGPVNEKLFF. In DNA, the CDR3 is TGTGCCACTCACCGGGGGCCGGTTAATGAAAAACTGTTTTTT.

The J gene is TRBJ2-2, the V gene TRBV27; no clear D gene. The germline V gene encodes CDR1 MNHEY and CDR2 SMNVEV (reference sequence). Trimming pared 2 bases from V and 0 bases from J, leaving 10 bases between. The CDR3 consists of 16 residues. The CDR3 DNA follows: TGTGCCAGCAGTTTAACCGCCGCAGCGAACACCGGGGAGCTGTTTTTT. The encoded protein is CASSLTAAANTGELFF.

The gene calls are TRBV29-1 and TRBJ1-2; D is ambiguous. This CDR3 contains 13 residues. The V gene lost 3 bases and the J gene lost 2 bases, with 10 bases spanning the gap. Germline V gene data show CDR1 as SQVTM and CDR2 as ANQGSEA. The CDR3 sequence: CSVDRESNYGYTF. CDR3 DNA: TGCAGCGTTGATAGGGAGTCCAACTATGGCTACACCTTC.